The 31 T cell receptor beta chains listed next were all sequenced from one sample in a study of shared clonotypes between healthy human individuals. Sequencing was performed with immunoSEQ multiplex PCR; in TCRdb, only in-frame clones are kept and a portion is missing. This table holds roughly 1,100,000 clones, around four fifths found once. The sequencing input was memory CD4+ T cells sorted from blood. The subset denotes: CD45RA-negative fraction. The receptors come from a man aged 18 to 30 in good health.

The chain recombines TRBV5-1 with TRBJ2-7; a possible D gene is TRBD1 (6 bases). Germline loops: CDR1 SGHRS, CDR2 YFSETQ. Trimming cost V 0 bases and J 0 bases, with 13 bases left between them. The CDR3 covers 16 residues. The CDR3 nucleotides read TGCGCCAGCAGCTTGGGACCGGACAGAAACTCCTACGAGCAGTACTTC. Its protein is CASSLGPDRNSYEQYF.

A single count supports this clone. The chain is built from TRBV7-2 and TRBJ2-3, with 9 bases aligning to TRBD2. V trimming: 3 bases; J trimming: 1 base; junction bases outside the gene matches: 8. This CDR3 has 17 residues. From germline, CDR1 is SGHTA and CDR2 FQGNSA. The CDR3 here is CASSLGYAGGGTDTQYF. For the CDR3, the DNA is TGTGCCAGCAGCTTGGGATATGCGGGAGGGGGCACAGATACGCAGTATTTT.

This clone appeared a single time. The V and J genes are TRBV5-5 and TRBJ2-5; TRBD2 matches at 10 bases. Germline V gene sequence: CDR1 SGHKS, CDR2 YYEKEE (reference sequence). CDR3 size: 16 residues. V lost 4 bases to trimming and J lost 1 base; unmatched junction nucleotides: 7. CDR3 in DNA: TGTGCCAGCAGCCCATCTAGCGGGAGACGCCAAGAGACCCAGTACTTC. Translation gives CASSPSSGRRQETQYF.

The chain employs TRBV29-1 and TRBJ2-3; D not certain. The V end was cut by 3 bases, the J end by 0 bases, with 4 bases between. The CDR3 is 12 amino acids. Per germline, CDR1 SQVTM and CDR2 ANQGSEA. The CDR3 DNA reads as TGCAGCGTTGAGGAGAGCACAGATACGCAGTATTTT. Translating it yields CSVEESTDTQYF.

This sequence joins TRBV10-3 and TRBJ2-3, with D perhaps matching TRBD2 (6 bases). Germline CDR1 and CDR2: ENHRY and SYGVKD. With 2 bases removed from V and 1 base from J, the gap between germline ends came to 13 bases. This CDR3 comprises 16 residues. CDR3 amino acids: CAISEGLTSGTDTQYF. The DNA of the CDR3 is TGTGCCATCAGTGAGGGACTAACCTCTGGCACAGATACGCAGTATTTT.

The chain links TRBV7-2 to TRBJ2-1; 7 bases fit TRBD1. This CDR3 contains 12 residues. Germline V gene sequence: CDR1 SGHTA, CDR2 FQGNSA. After removal of 1 base from V and 12 bases from J, the junction contained 3 bases not matched to a gene. CDR3 protein: CASSLGQGWQFF. Here the CDR3 DNA reads TGTGCCAGCAGCTTAGGACAGGGTTGGCAGTTCTTC.

The rearrangement links TRBV6-4 to TRBJ2-2; D not resolved. The V end lost 6 bases, the J end lost 4 bases, and 12 bases lay between the germline ends. CDR3 length: 14 residues. Germline assignment: CDR1 MRHNA and CDR2 SNTAGT. Here the CDR3 reads CASSPRPGTGELFF. The DNA for the CDR3 is TGTGCCAGCAGCCCAAGGCCGGGCACCGGGGAGCTGTTTTTT.

The chain carries TRBV6-6 and TRBJ1-5; 9 bases fit TRBD1. Germline V gives CDR1 MNHNY, CDR2 SVGAGI (reference sequence). The trim removed 8 bases at V and 4 bases at J, leaving 3 bases unmatched. This CDR3 spans 13 amino acids. CDR3 sequence reads: CASSDRGNQPQHF. CDR3 DNA sequence: TGTGCCAGCTCCGACAGGGGGAATCAGCCCCAGCATTTT.

The chain uses TRBV5-6 and TRBJ2-1, with TRBD2 as a possible D gene (5 bases). The V end was cut by 3 bases, the J end by 4 bases, with 26 bases between. Germline values: CDR1 SGHDT, CDR2 YYEEEE. The CDR3 sequence is 19 residues long. For the CDR3, the DNA is TGTGCCAGCAGCTGGGGTCATTTGGGGAGATCGGAGACTTACAATGAGCAGTTCTTC. This sequence encodes CASSWGHLGRSETYNEQFF.

This clone was detected a few times. The chain employs TRBV6-5 and TRBJ2-3; D uncertain. CDR3 length: 11 amino acids. V lost 1 base, J lost 6 bases, and 2 bases lay in between. Germline V CDR1 and CDR2: MNHEY, SVGAGI. CDR3 residues: CASSYFDTQYF. CDR3 coding DNA: TGTGCCAGCAGTTACTTTGATACGCAGTATTTT.

The chain couples TRBV7-3 to TRBJ2-2, with D possibly being TRBD1 (5 bases). The CDR3 totals 16 residues. Trimming removed 0 bases from V and 5 bases from J, with 13 bases in between. CDR1 and CDR2 (germline): SGHTA, FQGTGA. The CDR3 DNA follows: TGTGCCAGCAGCTTAACAGGGCCAGGGCCAACCGGGGAGCTGTTTTTT. It yields the protein CASSLTGPGPTGELFF.

The genes are TRBV11-2 and TRBJ2-5; 9 bases fit TRBD2. CDR3 size: 16 residues. V trimming: 5 bases; J trimming: 5 bases; junction bases outside the gene matches: 12. Germline CDR1 SGHAT, CDR2 FQNNGV. CDR3 in DNA: TGTGCCAGCAGCCCAACGAGAGCGGGGGGCGGGGAGACCCAGTACTTC. It yields the protein CASSPTRAGGGETQYF.

The chain employs TRBV9 and TRBJ2-5; 9 bases are shared with TRBD2. The CDR3 loop spans 16 amino acids. CDR1 is SGDLS, CDR2 YYNGEE, per germline. Trimming cost V 4 bases and J 5 bases; bases outside gene matches: 12. The CDR3: CASSPGTSSLAETQYF. In nucleotides, the CDR3 is TGTGCCAGCAGCCCCGGGACTAGCTCTCTTGCGGAGACCCAGTACTTC. Together with reference TRBV9 and TRBJ2-5, the CDR3 gives the full variable domain: DSGVTQTPKHLITATGQRVTLRCSPRSGDLSVYWYQQSLDQGLQFLIQYYNGEERAKGNILERFSAQQFPDLHSELNLSSLELGDSALYFCASSPGTSSLAETQYFGPGTRLLVL.

The chain uses TRBV5-1 and TRBJ2-1; 10 positions match TRBD1. The trim removed 2 bases at V and 9 bases at J, leaving 5 bases unmatched. The CDR3 has 14 residues. CDR1 SGHRS and CDR2 YFSETQ come from the germline V gene. CDR3 sequence reads: CASSFEGQGSEQFF. The CDR3 DNA sequence: TGCGCCAGCAGCTTTGAGGGACAGGGGAGTGAGCAGTTCTTC.

Note on this clone: Sequence at one end of the junction differs from germline and may be a read error. The genes are TRBV5-4 and TRBJ2-3; 11 bases map to TRBD2. The CDR3 runs to 16 residues. CDR1 and CDR2 (germline): SGHNT, YYREEE (reference sequence). The CDR3 protein is CASSHGTSGSTDTQYF. CDR3 nucleotide sequence: TGCGCCAGCAGTCACGGGACTAGCGGAAGCACAGATACGCAGTATTTT.

This clone was counted a single time. The chain uses TRBV5-1 and TRBJ2-3; 8 bases are a match to TRBD2. The CDR3 has 16 amino acids. Germline CDR1 and CDR2: SGHRS and YFSETQ. V was clipped by 4 bases and J by 3 bases; unmatched bases: 10. CDR3 nucleotide sequence: TGCGCCAGCAGCAGCTTAGCGGGAAAGAAAACAGATACGCAGTATTTT. Its protein is CASSSLAGKKTDTQYF.

The rearrangement links TRBV9 to TRBJ2-7; 12 nucleotides line up with TRBD2. The CDR3 spans 14 residues. Germline-derived CDR1 and CDR2 are SGDLS and YYNGEE. The ends lost 2 bases at V and 6 bases at J; junction bases unmatched: 3. The chain's CDR3 is CASSVTSGSPEQYF. CDR3 nucleotides: TGTGCCAGCAGCGTGACTAGCGGGAGTCCCGAGCAGTACTTC.

Concerning this clone itself: The junction departs from the called germline gene at one end, perhaps through a read error. V and J are TRBV30 and TRBJ2-7; tentative D call: TRBD2 (5 bases). The CDR3 sequence is 14 residues long. Germline V gives CDR1 GTSNPN, CDR2 SVGIG (reference sequence). The CDR3: CAWNEGNLAYEQCF. The CDR3, as DNA: TGTGCCTGGAACGAAGGGAACCTAGCCTACGAGCAGTGCTTC.

The table lists this clone with a count of one. A read error is the likely source, as a far larger clone sits one nucleotide away. CDR3 protein: CASSIDRNTEAFF. The CDR3 nucleotides are TGTGCCAGCAGCATCGACAGGAACACTGAAGCTTTCTTT. This chain links TRBV5-4 with TRBJ1-1, with D tentatively TRBD1 (5 bases). Per germline, CDR1 SGHNT and CDR2 YYREEE (reference sequence). Trimming removed 4 bases at V and 1 base at J, with 8 bases between. CDR3 length equals 13 residues.

The rearrangement uses TRBV10-3 and TRBJ2-2; maybe TRBD1 (6 bases). The CDR3 covers 12 residues. V dropped 10 bases and J dropped 4 bases, with 10 bases sitting between them. Germline-derived CDR1 and CDR2 are ENHRY and SYGVKD. As DNA, the CDR3 is TGTGCCAGTCAGGGGTCCACCGGGGAGCTGTTTTTT. Amino acids: CASQGSTGELFF.

This clone was seen only a few times. The CDR3 bases are TGTGCCAGTAGTAGCGGGCCTCAGAGGGAGCAGTTCTTC. It encodes CASSSGPQREQFF. The J gene is TRBJ2-1, the V gene TRBV19, with TRBD2 as a possible D gene (5 bases). The germline CDR1 and CDR2 sequences are LNHDA and SQIVND (reference sequence). CDR3 length: 13 amino acids. Trimming left V 4 bases short and J 10 bases short, with 14 bases between.

The chain links TRBV9 to TRBJ1-2; TRBD1 aligns across 9 bases. Looked up from germline, CDR1 is SGDLS and CDR2 is YYNGEE. The CDR3 loop spans 15 amino acids. After removal of 2 bases from V and 3 bases from J, the junction contained 5 bases not matched to a gene. CDR3 coding DNA: TGTGCCAGCAGCGTTCAACAGGGGGCGCACTATGGCTACACCTTC. Translating gives CASSVQQGAHYGYTF.

CDR3 loop: CASGSGGAVETQYF. In DNA, the CDR3 is TGTGCCAGCGGAAGCGGGGGGGCCGTGGAGACCCAGTACTTC. The chain is built from TRBV11-2 and TRBJ2-5; 10 nucleotides align to TRBD2. V trimming: 8 bases; J trimming: 5 bases; junction bases outside the gene matches: 8. Germline V gene sequence: CDR1 SGHAT, CDR2 FQNNGV. CDR3 size: 14 residues. The full variable domain, its missing parts supplied by reference TRBV11-2 and TRBJ2-5, is EAGVAQSPRYKIIEKRQSVAFWCNPISGHATLYWYQQILGQGPKLLIQFQNNGVVDDSQLPKDRFSAERLKGVDSTLKIQPAKLEDSAVYLCASGSGGAVETQYFGPGTRLLVL.

This clone was seen once. The rearrangement joins TRBV2 to TRBJ1-5; D is ambiguous. CDR1 is SNHLY and CDR2 is FYNNEI in the germline V gene. The CDR3 totals 17 residues. The germline V and J ends were trimmed by 6 bases and 0 bases, with 18 bases remaining between them. This CDR3 is CASRNGQTSYSNQPQHF. Here the CDR3 DNA reads TGTGCCAGCAGAAACGGTCAGACCAGTTATAGCAATCAGCCCCAGCATTTT.

The chain uses TRBV13 and TRBJ2-7; TRBD2 might be the D (6 bases). V dropped 5 bases and J dropped 6 bases, with 11 bases sitting between them. In germline, CDR1 is PRHDT, CDR2 FYEKMQ (reference sequence). This CDR3 contains 12 residues. CDR3 sequence: CASSPGLSEQYF. CDR3 sequence (DNA): TGTGCCAGCAGCCCGGGACTGAGCGAGCAGTACTTC.

The chain carries TRBV18 and TRBJ2-7; a weak D match, TRBD1 (7 bases). V dropped 4 bases and J dropped 4 bases, with 17 bases sitting between them. The CDR3 spans 15 residues. CDR1 and CDR2 (germline): KGHSH, LQKENI. DNA for the CDR3: TGTGCCAGCTCACGGGCCCAGACAGGGACTTACGAGCAGTACTTC. Translating gives CASSRAQTGTYEQYF.

The rearrangement uses TRBV7-8 and TRBJ2-7; TRBD2 is a possible D gene (5 bases). Germline V CDR1 and CDR2: SGHVS, FQNEAQ. V lost 1 base, J lost 6 bases, and 16 bases lay in between. CDR3 length: 15 amino acids. The CDR3 DNA reads as TGTGCCAGCAGCTTAGATTCGAAGCGAGGGAGCGAGCAGTACTTC. Protein: CASSLDSKRGSEQYF.

The chain is built from TRBV11-3 and TRBJ1-6; tentative D call: TRBD1 (5 bases). The CDR3 length is 16 residues. The V gene's germline CDR1 is SGHNT and CDR2 YENEEA. Trimming took off 1 base at V and 2 bases at J, with 9 bases between the two ends. The CDR3 spells CASSLGGDAYNSPLHF. The CDR3 DNA is TGTGCCAGCAGCTTAGGAGGGGACGCCTATAATTCACCCCTCCACTTT.

Here the CDR3 reads CASSLRGEDGYTF. The CDR3 bases are TGTGCCAGCAGTTTGAGGGGGGAGGATGGCTACACCTTC. The gene calls are TRBV28 and TRBJ1-2, with D possibly being TRBD1 (6 bases). CDR3 length equals 13 residues. Germline V gives CDR1 MDHEN, CDR2 SYDVKM. V gave up 3 bases and J gave up 6 bases, with 11 bases separating them.

This clone was recorded a few times. V and J are TRBV29-1 and TRBJ1-5; tentatively, D is TRBD1 (5 bases). Germline V gives CDR1 SQVTM, CDR2 ANQGSEA. Between the trimmed V and J ends, which lost 4 bases and 5 bases, there was a span of 9 bases. The CDR3 is 12 residues long. CDR3 sequence: CSVATADQPQHF. CDR3 DNA: TGCAGCGTTGCGACAGCGGATCAGCCCCAGCATTTT.

The V and J genes are TRBV9 and TRBJ2-4; tentatively, D is TRBD1 or TRBD2 (6 bases each). The CDR3 sequence is 15 residues long. The V end was cut by 0 bases, the J end by 8 bases, with 15 bases between. CDR1 and CDR2 (germline): SGDLS, YYNGEE. CDR3 amino acids: CASSVEGGGGDIQYF. Here the CDR3 DNA reads TGTGCCAGCAGCGTAGAAGGGGGAGGCGGGGACATTCAGTACTTC. The full variable domain, rest sourced from reference TRBV9 and TRBJ2-4, is DSGVTQTPKHLITATGQRVTLRCSPRSGDLSVYWYQQSLDQGLQFLIQYYNGEERAKGNILERFSAQQFPDLHSELNLSSLELGDSALYFCASSVEGGGGDIQYFGAGTRLSVL.